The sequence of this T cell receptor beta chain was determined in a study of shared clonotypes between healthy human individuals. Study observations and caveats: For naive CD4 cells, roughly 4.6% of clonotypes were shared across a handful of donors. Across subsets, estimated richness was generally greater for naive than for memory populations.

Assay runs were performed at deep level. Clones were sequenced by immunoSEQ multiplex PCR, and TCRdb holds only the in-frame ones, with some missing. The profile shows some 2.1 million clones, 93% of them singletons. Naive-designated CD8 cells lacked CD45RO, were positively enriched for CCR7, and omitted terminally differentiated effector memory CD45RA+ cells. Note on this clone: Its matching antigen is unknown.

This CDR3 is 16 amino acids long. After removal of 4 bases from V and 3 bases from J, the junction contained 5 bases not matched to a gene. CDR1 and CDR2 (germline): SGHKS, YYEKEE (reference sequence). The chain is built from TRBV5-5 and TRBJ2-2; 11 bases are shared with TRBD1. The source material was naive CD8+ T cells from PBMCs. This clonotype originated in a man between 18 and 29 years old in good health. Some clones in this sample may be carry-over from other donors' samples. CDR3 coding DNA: TGTGCCAGCAGCCTAGGACAGGGGGCGTACACCGGGGAGCTGTTTTTT. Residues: CASSLGQGAYTGELFF.